Each of the 21 T cell receptor beta chains below was sequenced from the same sample in a study of identical twins. Via MiXCR, TCRdb re-called the 5' RACE reads, giving one row per CDR3 protein. There are approximately 470,000 distinct CDR3 sequences in the sample; approximately 15% occur only once, and more than 0.5% lies in the top ten. This sample was shared with a second study, whose subject was yellow fever vaccine responses in identical twins.

Sample: CD4+ T cells sorted from blood. The source of these receptors is a woman younger than 30 in good health.

This clonotype was counted a few times. The chain recombines TRBV24-1 with TRBJ2-1; 8 bases agree with TRBD1. Unmatched junction bases numbered 6, after V lost 4 bases and J lost 2 bases. The germline CDR1 and CDR2 sequences are KGHDR and SFDVKD. This CDR3 spans 16 amino acids. As DNA, the CDR3 is TGTGCCACCAGTGACCCGACAGGGGACCCCTACAATGAGCAGTTCTTC. Residues: CATSDPTGDPYNEQFF.

V is TRBV2 and J is TRBJ2-7; D may be TRBD2 (6 bases). Between the trimmed V and J ends, which lost 5 bases and 6 bases, there was a span of 17 bases. The CDR3 contains 14 residues. In germline, CDR1 is SNHLY, CDR2 FYNNEI. DNA of the CDR3: TGTGCCAGCAGTATGGGCCGAAGCGGGTTCGAGCAGTACTTC. It translates to CASSMGRSGFEQYF.

This chain joins TRBV27 and TRBJ2-2; possibly TRBD2 for D (5 bases). Per the germline V gene, CDR1 is MNHEY and CDR2 is SMNVEV (reference sequence). The V end lost 5 bases, the J end lost 5 bases, and 15 bases lay between the germline ends. This CDR3 has 15 amino acids. CDR3 region: CASSRLATGTGELFF. Here the CDR3 DNA reads TGTGCCAGCAGTCGCCTAGCTACTGGTACCGGGGAGCTGTTTTTT.

This clonotype was counted only a few times. The genes are TRBV6-1 and TRBJ2-2; TRBD1 might be the D (6 bases). V lost 7 bases to trimming and J lost 6 bases, with 27 bases between them. Germline V gives CDR1 MNHNS, CDR2 SASEGT. The CDR3 extends over 18 amino acids. CDR3 residues: CASTDPAGVGADSGELFF. The DNA of the CDR3 is TGTGCCAGCACCGACCCCGCAGGGGTTGGGGCTGATTCCGGGGAGCTGTTTTTT.

The chain joins TRBV20-1 to TRBJ2-3; TRBD1 is a possible D gene (6 bases). Between the trimmed V and J ends, which lost 0 bases and 12 bases, there was a span of 19 bases. Germline values: CDR1 DFQATT, CDR2 SNEGSKA (reference sequence). The CDR3 runs 14 residues. CDR3: CSARDPIGQRNQYF. CDR3 nucleotide sequence: TGCAGTGCTAGAGACCCAATAGGACAGCGCAATCAGTATTTT.

This clonotype showed up just a few times. Its ends do not fully match the called genes, so a read error is possible. V is TRBV4-2 and J is TRBJ2-7; the match to TRBD1 covers 7 bases. Germline V gene data show CDR1 as LGHNA and CDR2 as YNFKEQ. The CDR3 has 16 residues. CDR3 region: CASSSGGTGDLYGQYF. CDR3 nucleotides: TGTGCCAGCAGCTCCGGCGGTACAGGGGATTTGTACGGGCAGTACTTC.

The chain carries TRBV25-1 and TRBJ2-7, with no clear D. The CDR3 contains 14 residues. V was cut by 7 bases and J by 2 bases, with 15 bases left in between. Germline CDR1 reads MGHDK; CDR2 reads SYGVNS. In DNA form, the CDR3 reads TGTGCCAGCACCTCCGATTTGGGAACCTACGAGCAGTACTTC. Translation: CASTSDLGTYEQYF.

This clonotype was detected a few times. The chain links TRBV27 to TRBJ2-7, with TRBD1 matching over 8 bases. V was pared by 3 bases and J by 2 bases, with 12 bases of the junction left unmatched. Germline V lookup: CDR1 MNHEY, CDR2 SMNVEV (reference sequence). CDR3 length: 17 residues. CDR3 residues: CASSFKLLGTGPYEQYF. CDR3 in DNA: TGTGCCAGCAGTTTCAAGTTGTTGGGGACAGGTCCCTACGAGCAGTACTTC.

The chain is built from TRBV12-3 or TRBV12-4 and TRBJ2-3; D may match TRBD1 or TRBD2 (6 bases each). The CDR3 is 16 residues long. Trimming shortened V by 7 bases and J by 1 base, and 18 bases separated the two germline ends. The CDR3 sequence: CASIGRDKRRTDTQYF. DNA of the CDR3: TGTGCCAGCATAGGGCGGGACAAAAGACGCACAGATACGCAGTATTTT.

This CDR3 is CSAGPSDTQYF. The CDR3 region has the DNA TGCAGTGCTGGCCCCTCTGATACGCAGTATTTT. This chain uses TRBV20-1 with TRBJ2-3; D is unclear. The germline CDR1 and CDR2 sequences are DFQATT and SNEGSKA (reference sequence). V was trimmed by 5 bases and J by 6 bases, leaving 9 bases between them. The CDR3 loop spans 11 amino acids.

CDR3 DNA: TGCGCCAGCAGGGGGACTAGCGCGGAGACCCAGTACTTC. This encodes CASRGTSAETQYF. The chain combines TRBV5-1 with TRBJ2-5; TRBD2 matches 10 bases. Germline loops: CDR1 SGHRS, CDR2 YFSETQ. The CDR3 sequence is 13 residues long. With 5 bases clipped from V and 5 bases from J, the junction kept 3 bases outside the gene matches.

The chain joins TRBV30 to TRBJ2-6, with D perhaps assigned TRBD1 or TRBD2 (5 bases each). Per the germline V gene, CDR1 is GTSNPN and CDR2 is SVGIG (reference sequence). This CDR3 has 13 residues. The V and J ends lost 6 bases and 2 bases respectively, with 8 bases between them. The CDR3 reads CACQGPGANVLTF. CDR3 bases: TGTGCCTGCCAGGGACCTGGGGCCAACGTCCTGACTTTC.

This clonotype was counted ten times or more. The chain employs TRBV18 and TRBJ2-3, with D hard to call. The germline gives CDR1 KGHSH, CDR2 LQKENI. Trimming removed 2 bases from V and 2 bases from J, with 5 bases in between. The CDR3 is 13 residues long. The CDR3 reads CASSPRDTDTQYF. CDR3 sequence (DNA): TGTGCCAGCTCACCAAGGGACACAGATACGCAGTATTTT.

This clonotype appeared many times. The chain recombines TRBV12-3 or TRBV12-4 with TRBJ2-7; TRBD2 matches at 9 bases. The CDR3 is 16 amino acids. V shed 0 bases and J 7 bases; nucleotides not matched to a gene: 10. The CDR3 loop reads CASSLAAAGGSGEQYF. In nucleotides, the CDR3 is TGTGCCAGCAGTTTAGCGGCAGCGGGAGGCAGCGGGGAGCAGTACTTC.

This clonotype has more than one count but fewer than ten. This sequence joins TRBV7-2 and TRBJ2-7; TRBD2 agrees at 11 bases. V dropped 5 bases and J dropped 0; count of bases not matched to a gene: 6. There are 16 residues in the CDR3. Per the germline V gene, CDR1 is SGHTA and CDR2 is FQGNSA. CDR3 residues: CASSRTSGSGSYEQYF. The CDR3 nucleotides are TGTGCCAGCAGCCGAACTAGCGGGAGTGGCTCCTACGAGCAGTACTTC.

This clonotype was picked up many times. In DNA, the CDR3 is TGTGCCAGCAGTTTTTGGGAGTCGAATTCACCCCTCCACTTT. Its translation: CASSFWESNSPLHF. The chain combines TRBV12-3 or TRBV12-4 with TRBJ1-6; no clear D gene. Trimming removed 3 bases from V and 7 bases from J, with 10 bases in between. The CDR3 runs to 14 residues.

This clonotype appeared many times. The chain combines TRBV6-2 or TRBV6-3 with TRBJ2-7; 8 nucleotides align to TRBD1. Germline V lookup: CDR1 MNHEY, CDR2 SVGEGT. This CDR3 is built from 11 residues. Germline trimming cut 8 bases from V and 6 bases from J; bases unmatched to any gene: 3. In DNA form, the CDR3 reads TGTGCCAGCGGACAGGGACTCGAGCAGTACTTC. It specifies CASGQGLEQYF.

This clonotype showed up just a few times. J is TRBJ2-7 and V is TRBV20-1; 7 bases are shared with TRBD1. The junction had 9 bases not matched to a gene; V was cut back by 3 bases and J by 7 bases. Germline V CDR1 and CDR2: DFQATT, SNEGSKA (reference sequence). The CDR3 sequence is 13 residues long. The CDR3 nucleotides read TGCAGTGCTAGCGGGACAGACCTAGAAGAGCAGTACTTC. Translating it yields CSASGTDLEEQYF.

The chain uses TRBV24-1 and TRBJ2-3; TRBD2 agrees at 9 bases. This CDR3 has 16 residues. Trimming cost V 2 bases and J 4 bases; bases outside gene matches: 6. Germline V CDR1 and CDR2: KGHDR, SFDVKD. The CDR3 DNA reads as TGTGCCACCAGTGATTGGCGCGGGAGGGCAGCAGATACGCAGTATTTT. Translation gives CATSDWRGRAADTQYF.

The table lists this clonotype with a few counts. The genes are TRBV19 and TRBJ2-1; D is uncertain. The V end lost 2 bases, the J end lost 16 bases, and 12 bases lay between the germline ends. In germline, CDR1 is LNHDA, CDR2 SQIVND (reference sequence). The CDR3 loop spans 11 amino acids. The CDR3 DNA is TGTGCCAGTAGTATAACCCCGCGGCCCTTCTTC. Translating gives CASSITPRPFF. Drawing the rest from reference TRBV19 and TRBJ2-1, the complete variable domain is DGGITQSPKYLFRKEGQNVTLSCEQNLNHDAMYWYRQDPGQGLRLIYYSQIVNDFQKGDIAEGYSVSREKKESFPLTVTSAQKNPTAFYLCASSITPRPFFGPGTRLTVL.

The chain uses TRBV25-1 and TRBJ2-1; D is perhaps TRBD1 or TRBD2 (6 bases each). Germline CDR1 MGHDK, CDR2 SYGVNS. CDR3 length equals 15 residues. V lost 1 base, J lost 9 bases, and 16 bases lay in between. For the CDR3, the DNA is TGTGCCAGCAGTGAATCCTCGGGGGCCTCGGCTGAGCAGTTCTTC. Protein product: CASSESSGASAEQFF.